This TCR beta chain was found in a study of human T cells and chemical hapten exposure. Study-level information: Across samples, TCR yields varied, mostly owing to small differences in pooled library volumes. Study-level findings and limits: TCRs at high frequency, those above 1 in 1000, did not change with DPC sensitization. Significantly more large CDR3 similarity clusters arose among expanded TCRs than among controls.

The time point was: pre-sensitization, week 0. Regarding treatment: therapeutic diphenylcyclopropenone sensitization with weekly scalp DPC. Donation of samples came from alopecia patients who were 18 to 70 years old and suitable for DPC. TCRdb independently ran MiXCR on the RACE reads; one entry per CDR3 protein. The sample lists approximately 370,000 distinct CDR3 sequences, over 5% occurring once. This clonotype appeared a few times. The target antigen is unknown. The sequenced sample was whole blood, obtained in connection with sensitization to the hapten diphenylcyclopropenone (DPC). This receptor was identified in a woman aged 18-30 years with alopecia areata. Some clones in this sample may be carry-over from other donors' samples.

The CDR3, as DNA: TGTGCCAGCAGCCCCGAGGGCAGACCCGAAGAGACCCAGTACTTC. It is translated as CASSPEGRPEETQYF. V is TRBV9 and J is TRBJ2-5, with D maybe TRBD2 (5 bases). CDR3 length: 15 residues. CDR1 and CDR2 (germline): SGDLS, YYNGEE. Trimming took off 4 bases at V and 3 bases at J, with 16 bases between the two ends. Full variable domain (outside the CDR3, taken from reference TRBV9 and TRBJ2-5): DSGVTQTPKHLITATGQRVTLRCSPRSGDLSVYWYQQSLDQGLQFLIQYYNGEERAKGNILERFSAQQFPDLHSELNLSSLELGDSALYFCASSPEGRPEETQYFGPGTRLLVL.